One and the same sample provided the 10 T cell receptor beta chains below, sequenced in a study of blood T cell repertoires in COVID-19. The data were produced by immunoSEQ multiplex PCR, yet TCRdb's version contains in-frame clones alone and is incomplete. The data show approximately 200,000 clones, roughly 94% seen once. What was sequenced was peripheral blood. All receptors derive from a man aged 25 to 40 with COVID-19, enrolled during active disease.

The chain uses TRBV30 and TRBJ1-2; 9 bases are a match to TRBD1. The V gene end was trimmed by 2 bases and the J gene end by 4 bases; junction bases not matched to a gene: 8. Germline V lookup: CDR1 GTSNPN, CDR2 SVGIG (reference sequence). The CDR3 has 15 residues. This CDR3 reads CAWSHGTGRGYGYTF. CDR3 in DNA: TGTGCCTGGAGTCATGGGACAGGGAGAGGCTATGGCTACACCTTC. Supplemented by reference TRBV30 and TRBJ1-2, the full variable domain reads SQTIHQWPATLVQPVGSPLSLECTVEGTSNPNLYWYRQAAGRGLQLLFYSVGIGQISSEVPQNLSASRPQDRQFILSSKKLLLSDSGFYLCAWSHGTGRGYGYTFGSGTRLTVV.

The chain couples TRBV7-9 to TRBJ1-1; D remains ambiguous. CDR1 SEHNR and CDR2 FQNEAQ come from the germline V gene (reference sequence). The ends were cut back, 3 bases at V and 2 bases at J, with 10 bases in the middle. There are 14 residues in the CDR3. In nucleotides, the CDR3 is TGTGCCAGCAGCTTGATGGAGGGAAACACTGAAGCTTTCTTT. It codes for CASSLMEGNTEAFF.

The chain combines TRBV7-6 with TRBJ2-7, with D possibly being TRBD1 (5 bases). This CDR3 is built from 15 residues. Trimming cost V 1 base and J 1 base, with 11 bases left between them. Germline V gives CDR1 SGHVS, CDR2 FNYEAQ. CDR3 residues: CASSLEGAPSYEQYF. Written as DNA, the CDR3 is TGTGCCAGCAGCTTAGAAGGGGCCCCATCCTACGAGCAGTACTTC.

DNA of the CDR3: TGTGCCACCAGTGATGCGGCAAGCGGCTACACCTTC. It is translated as CATSDAASGYTF. This sequence joins TRBV24-1 and TRBJ1-2, with D unresolved. This CDR3 is built from 12 residues. Germline CDR1 reads KGHDR; CDR2 reads SFDVKD. Trimming took 3 bases from V and 8 from J, leaving 9 bases between them.

The chain uses TRBV4-1 and TRBJ1-1; TRBD1 is a possible D gene (5 bases). Trimming took 1 base from V and 1 from J, leaving 10 bases between them. Germline lookup yields CDR1 MGHRA and CDR2 YSYEKL. The CDR3 is made up of 15 amino acids. CDR3 sequence reads: CASSQVPGKNTEAFF. The CDR3 DNA reads as TGCGCCAGCAGCCAAGTCCCAGGGAAGAACACTGAAGCTTTCTTT.

The chain recombines TRBV29-1 with TRBJ1-1, with unresolved D. Trimming cost V 5 bases and J 4 bases, with 11 bases left between them. Germline V gives CDR1 SQVTM, CDR2 ANQGSEA. The length of the CDR3 is 12 residues. Written as DNA, the CDR3 is TGCAGCGTTCTGGTATTCGGCACTGAAGCTTTCTTT. This gives the protein CSVLVFGTEAFF.

This clone is a singleton in its sample. V is TRBV5-5 and J is TRBJ2-7; 9 bases line up with TRBD2. Germline CDR1 is SGHKS and CDR2 is YYEKEE (reference sequence). J gave up 3 bases and V 4 bases, and 8 bases lay outside the gene matches. The CDR3 covers 15 residues. CDR3 residues: CASSLASGAYYEQYF. DNA for the CDR3: TGTGCCAGCAGCCTGGCTAGCGGGGCTTACTACGAGCAGTACTTC. The whole variable domain, filled in from reference TRBV5-5 and TRBJ2-7, reads DAGVTQSPTHLIKTRGQQVTLRCSPISGHKSVSWYQQVLGQGPQFIFQYYEKEERGRGNFPDRFSARQFPNYSSELNVNALLLGDSALYLCASSLASGAYYEQYFGPGTRLTVT.

The chain combines TRBV29-1 with TRBJ1-2; the D gene is possibly TRBD1 (6 bases). The CDR3 loop spans 14 amino acids. V lost 6 bases to trimming and J lost 4 bases, with 18 bases between them. Germline CDR1 SQVTM, CDR2 ANQGSEA. CDR3 in amino acids: CSVDTGPDGYGYTF. CDR3 nucleotides: TGCAGCGTGGACACAGGGCCGGACGGCTATGGCTACACCTTC.

V is TRBV5-1 and J is TRBJ2-1; D might be TRBD1 (6 bases). The CDR3 has 15 residues. V lost 4 bases and J 5 bases, leaving 16 bases between the germline ends. Germline V gene data show CDR1 as SGHRS and CDR2 as YFSETQ. In DNA, the CDR3 is TGCGCCAGCAGCAGCAATGCCAGGGGAGACAATGAGCAGTTCTTC. Amino acid sequence: CASSSNARGDNEQFF.

The chain recombines TRBV9 with TRBJ2-2; D might be TRBD2 (5 bases). Between the trimmed V and J ends, which lost 3 bases and 0 bases, there was a span of 12 bases. CDR1 and CDR2 from the germline V gene are SGDLS and YYNGEE. This CDR3 is built from 16 residues. CDR3 nucleotides: TGTGCCAGCAGCGCCCCATCCGGGGCGAACACCGGGGAGCTGTTTTTT. Protein: CASSAPSGANTGELFF.